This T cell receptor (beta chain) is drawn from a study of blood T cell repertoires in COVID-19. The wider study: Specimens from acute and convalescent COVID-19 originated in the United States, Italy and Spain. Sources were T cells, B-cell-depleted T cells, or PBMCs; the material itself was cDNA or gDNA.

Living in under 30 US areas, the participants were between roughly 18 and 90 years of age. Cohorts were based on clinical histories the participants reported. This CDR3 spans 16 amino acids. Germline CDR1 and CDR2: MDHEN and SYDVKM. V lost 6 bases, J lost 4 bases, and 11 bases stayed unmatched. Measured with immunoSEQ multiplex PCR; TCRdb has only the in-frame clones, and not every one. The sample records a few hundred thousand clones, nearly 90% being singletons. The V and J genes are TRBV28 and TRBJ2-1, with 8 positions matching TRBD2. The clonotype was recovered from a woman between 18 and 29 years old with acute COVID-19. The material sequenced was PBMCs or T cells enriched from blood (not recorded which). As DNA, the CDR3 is TGTGCCAGCAGCCCGAGCGGGAGTCGTAATTACAATGAGCAGTTCTTC. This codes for CASSPSGSRNYNEQFF.